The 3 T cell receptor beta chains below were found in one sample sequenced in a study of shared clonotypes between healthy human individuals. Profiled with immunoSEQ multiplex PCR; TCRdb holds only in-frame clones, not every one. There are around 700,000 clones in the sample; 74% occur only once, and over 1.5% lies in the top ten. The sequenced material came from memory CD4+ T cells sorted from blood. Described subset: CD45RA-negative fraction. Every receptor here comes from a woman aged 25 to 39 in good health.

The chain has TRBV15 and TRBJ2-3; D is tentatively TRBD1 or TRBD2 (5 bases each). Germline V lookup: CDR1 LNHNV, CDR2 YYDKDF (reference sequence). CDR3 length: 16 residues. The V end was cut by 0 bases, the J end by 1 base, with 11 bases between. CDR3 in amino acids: CATSRELEGRTDTQYF. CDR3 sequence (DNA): TGTGCCACCAGCAGAGAATTAGAGGGGCGCACAGATACGCAGTATTTT.

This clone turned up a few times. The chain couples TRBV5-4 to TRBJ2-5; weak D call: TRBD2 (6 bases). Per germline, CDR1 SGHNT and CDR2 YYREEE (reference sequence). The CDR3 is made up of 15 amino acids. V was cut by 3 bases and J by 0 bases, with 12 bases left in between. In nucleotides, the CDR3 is TGTGCCAGCAGCTCCCCGGGAGACTACCAAGAGACCCAGTACTTC. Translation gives CASSSPGDYQETQYF.

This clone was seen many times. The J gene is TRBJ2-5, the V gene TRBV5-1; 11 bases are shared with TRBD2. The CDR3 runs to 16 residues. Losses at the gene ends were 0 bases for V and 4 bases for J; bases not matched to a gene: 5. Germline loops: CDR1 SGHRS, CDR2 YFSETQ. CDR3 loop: CASSLALAGVGETQYF. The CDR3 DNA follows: TGCGCCAGCAGCTTGGCACTAGCGGGAGTAGGAGAGACCCAGTACTTC.